The 6 T cell receptor beta chains below were found in one sample sequenced in a study of blood T cell repertoires in COVID-19. TCRdb's copy holds only in-frame clones and misses some; the assay was immunoSEQ multiplex PCR. The sample lists approximately 210,000 clones, roughly 80% occurring once. The specimen was peripheral blood. These receptors all come from a human donor in a cohort sampled during active COVID-19.

This chain connects TRBV3-1 (or the pseudogene TRBV3-2) to TRBJ2-7; TRBD2 agrees at 12 bases. The CDR3 length is 16 residues. Unmatched junction bases numbered 10, after V lost 4 bases and J lost 6 bases. Looked up from germline, CDR1 is LGHDT and CDR2 is YNNKEL (reference sequence). The CDR3 sequence: CASSPRTSGKVPEQYF. The CDR3 DNA reads TGTGCCAGCAGCCCGCGGACTAGCGGGAAGGTCCCCGAGCAGTACTTC.

This sequence joins TRBV5-4 and TRBJ1-1, with TRBD1 as a possible D gene (6 bases). The CDR3 runs 14 residues. CDR1 is SGHNT and CDR2 is YYREEE in the germline V gene (reference sequence). V was cut by 5 bases and J by 0 bases, with 11 bases left in between. CDR3 in amino acids: CASRRQEMNTEAFF. Written as DNA, the CDR3 is TGTGCCAGCAGAAGACAGGAGATGAACACTGAAGCTTTCTTT.

The rearrangement uses TRBV27 and TRBJ1-2, with 8 bases that match TRBD1. V trimming: 3 bases; J trimming: 6 bases; junction bases outside the gene matches: 3. The germline gives CDR1 MNHEY, CDR2 SMNVEV (reference sequence). CDR3 size: 13 residues. The CDR3 DNA sequence: TGTGCCAGCAGTTTGACAGGGGTGAATGGCTACACCTTC. As protein: CASSLTGVNGYTF.

The chain employs TRBV6-2 or TRBV6-3 and TRBJ2-7, with 7 bases matching TRBD1. V was pared by 6 bases and J by 7 bases, with 15 bases of the junction left unmatched. Germline values: CDR1 MNHEY, CDR2 SVGEGT. The CDR3 runs 15 residues. The CDR3 sequence is CASSLETGYGREQYF. Here the CDR3 DNA reads TGTGCCAGCAGCCTTGAGACAGGGTATGGCCGGGAGCAGTACTTC.

The chain is built from TRBV14 and TRBJ2-1; 10 nucleotides agree with TRBD2. Germline loops: CDR1 SGHDN, CDR2 FVKESK. CDR3 length equals 17 residues. The trim removed 0 bases at V and 7 bases at J, leaving 9 bases unmatched. Here the CDR3 DNA reads TGTGCCAGCAGCCAAGAACTGGGGACTAGCGTAAATAATGAGCAGTTCTTC. Protein: CASSQELGTSVNNEQFF.

The chain joins TRBV6-2 or TRBV6-3 to TRBJ2-5, with a weak D call TRBD1 (6 bases). The V and J ends lost 2 bases and 0 bases respectively, with 10 bases between them. There are 15 residues in the CDR3. CDR1 is MNHEY, CDR2 SVGEGT, per germline. CDR3 sequence (DNA): TGTGCCAGCAGTTACCCCGGACAGAACCAAGAGACCCAGTACTTC. Encoded protein: CASSYPGQNQETQYF.